Presented here are 14 T cell receptor beta chains from one specimen sequenced in a study of blood T cell repertoires in COVID-19. The assay was immunoSEQ multiplex PCR, and TCRdb's table has in-frame clones only and misses some. The sample consists of about 230,000 clones, approximately 82% of them appearing once. Sequencing was carried out using peripheral blood. These receptors were obtained from a woman in her seventies with active or convalescent COVID-19.

The chain uses TRBV7-2 and TRBJ2-7, with 12 bases that match TRBD2. CDR3 length equals 18 residues. In germline, CDR1 is SGHTA, CDR2 FQGNSA. Trimming cost V 1 base and J 0 bases; bases outside gene matches: 7. The chain's CDR3 is CASSLVLAGGPSSYEQYF. The DNA for the CDR3 is TGTGCCAGCAGCTTAGTACTAGCGGGGGGTCCTAGCTCCTACGAGCAGTACTTC.

The chain joins TRBV27 to TRBJ2-7; the match to TRBD1 covers 7 bases. The germline V gene encodes CDR1 MNHEY and CDR2 SMNVEV (reference sequence). This CDR3 has 14 residues. The V segment lost 5 bases and the J segment 3 bases; nucleotides outside the gene matches: 7. The CDR3 nucleotides read TGTGCCAGCAGTACCCGACAGGGATTCTACGAGCAGTACTTC. Translated, it gives CASSTRQGFYEQYF.

The chain couples TRBV2 to TRBJ2-3, with D maybe TRBD2 (7 bases). Per the germline V gene, CDR1 is SNHLY and CDR2 is FYNNEI. V was cut by 4 bases and J by 2 bases, with 13 bases left in between. The CDR3 runs 15 residues. The CDR3 coding sequence is TGTGCCAGCAGTGGGGGGGGGCCCATCACAGATACGCAGTATTTT. Translation: CASSGGGPITDTQYF.

This chain joins TRBV28 and TRBJ2-7; 9 bases are shared with TRBD2. This CDR3 contains 15 residues. J was trimmed by 3 bases and V by 2 bases; bases with no gene match: 5. Germline loops: CDR1 MDHEN, CDR2 SYDVKM. The CDR3 DNA follows: TGTGCCAGCAGTTTAATCCTAGCGGGACTCTACGAGCAGTACTTC. Protein: CASSLILAGLYEQYF.

This clone was counted only a few times. The chain links TRBV7-8 to TRBJ1-5; D gene unclear. The CDR3 length is 14 residues. Germline V gene lookup returns CDR1 SGHVS and CDR2 FQNEAQ. With 1 base removed from V and 0 bases from J, the gap between germline ends came to 4 bases. CDR3: CASSLVASNQPQHF. For the CDR3, the DNA is TGTGCCAGCAGCTTAGTAGCTAGCAATCAGCCCCAGCATTTT.

The chain employs TRBV10-3 and TRBJ2-2, with 8 positions matching TRBD1. The CDR3 consists of 15 residues. V shed 7 bases, J shed 4 bases, and the junction held 8 bases outside the gene matches. The germline CDR1 and CDR2 sequences are ENHRY and SYGVKD. The CDR3 spells CAITRTGLFTGELFF. The CDR3 nucleotides read TGTGCCATCACTCGGACAGGGTTATTCACCGGGGAGCTGTTTTTT.

The chain carries TRBV10-3 and TRBJ2-3; 14 bases line up with TRBD2. Germline assignment: CDR1 ENHRY and CDR2 SYGVKD. CDR3 length equals 17 residues. The ends lost 9 bases at V and 0 bases at J; junction bases unmatched: 8. The CDR3 nucleotides are TGTGCCATGGCGGGGACTAGCGGGGGACTTAGCACAGATACGCAGTATTTT. The encoded protein is CAMAGTSGGLSTDTQYF.

J is TRBJ2-7 and V is TRBV10-1; 10 bases match TRBD2. CDR1 is WNHNN and CDR2 is SYGVQD in the germline V gene (reference sequence). The CDR3 has 14 amino acids. V shed 6 bases and J 2 bases; nucleotides not matched to a gene: 4. This chain's CDR3 is CASRASGGPYEQYF. CDR3 bases: TGCGCCAGCAGGGCTAGCGGGGGACCCTACGAGCAGTACTTC.

This clone was observed many times. V and J are TRBV15 and TRBJ1-2; D not resolved. Trimming left V 5 bases short and J 0 bases short, with 4 bases between. Germline loops: CDR1 LNHNV, CDR2 YYDKDF (reference sequence). This CDR3 has 12 residues. In DNA form, the CDR3 reads TGTGCCACCAGCGACTCTAACTATGGCTACACCTTC. Translating it yields CATSDSNYGYTF.

This clone turned up a few times. The J gene is TRBJ1-2, the V gene TRBV5-1; 8 bases line up with TRBD1. This CDR3 is built from 13 residues. Trimming cost V 4 bases and J 8 bases; bases outside gene matches: 7. CDR1 is SGHRS and CDR2 is YFSETQ in the germline V gene. CDR3 region: CASSPRTGPGYTF. The CDR3 coding sequence is TGCGCCAGCAGCCCTCGGACAGGGCCCGGCTACACCTTC.

The chain has TRBV12-5 and TRBJ2-2, with D maybe TRBD1 (6 bases). Looked up from germline, CDR1 is LGHNT and CDR2 is FRNRAP. The CDR3 is 16 amino acids. V dropped 1 base and J dropped 6 bases, with 15 bases sitting between them. The CDR3 region has the DNA TGTGCTAGTGGTTTGGCTCTTCTACAGGGTCCCGGGGAGCTGTTTTTT. Residues: CASGLALLQGPGELFF.

In its sample, this clone was seen once. The rearrangement joins TRBV10-3 to TRBJ1-5, with TRBD1 matching over 8 bases. Trimming removed 10 bases from V and 5 bases from J; junction bases left unmatched: 7. The CDR3 is 13 amino acids. Germline CDR1 ENHRY, CDR2 SYGVKD. CDR3 bases: TGTGCCACCGGGACAGGTAAAGATCAGCCCCAGCATTTT. It translates to CATGTGKDQPQHF.

The rearrangement joins TRBV3-1 (or the pseudogene TRBV3-2) to TRBJ2-1; possibly TRBD2 for D (5 bases). Looked up from germline, CDR1 is LGHDT and CDR2 is YNNKEL (reference sequence). This CDR3 region has 13 residues. Trimming took off 3 bases at V and 8 bases at J, with 11 bases between the two ends. The CDR3 DNA follows: TGTGCCAGCAGCCATGAAAGCGGCCATGAGCAGTTCTTC. Protein: CASSHESGHEQFF.

This chain connects TRBV28 to TRBJ1-2; no reliable D call. The germline CDR1 and CDR2 sequences are MDHEN and SYDVKM. The CDR3 length is 14 residues. Trimming took 2 bases from V and 2 from J, leaving 9 bases between them. Here the CDR3 reads CASSLPPSNYGYTF. The CDR3 bases are TGTGCCAGCAGTTTACCCCCCTCGAACTATGGCTACACCTTC.